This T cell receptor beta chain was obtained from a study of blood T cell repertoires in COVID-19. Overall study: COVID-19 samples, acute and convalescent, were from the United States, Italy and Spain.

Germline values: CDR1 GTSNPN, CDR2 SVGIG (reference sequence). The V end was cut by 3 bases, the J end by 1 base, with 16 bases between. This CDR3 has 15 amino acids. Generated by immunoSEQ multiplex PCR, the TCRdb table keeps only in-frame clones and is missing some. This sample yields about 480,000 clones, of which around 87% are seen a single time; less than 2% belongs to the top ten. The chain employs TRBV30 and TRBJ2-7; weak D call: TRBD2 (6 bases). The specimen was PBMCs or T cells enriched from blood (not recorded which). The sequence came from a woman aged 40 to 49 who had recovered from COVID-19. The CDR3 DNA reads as TGTGCCTGGAGGTCTCTAGCGTGGAATTCCTACGAGCAGTACTTC. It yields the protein CAWRSLAWNSYEQYF. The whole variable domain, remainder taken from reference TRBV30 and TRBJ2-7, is SQTIHQWPATLVQPVGSPLSLECTVEGTSNPNLYWYRQAAGRGLQLLFYSVGIGQISSEVPQNLSASRPQDRQFILSSKKLLLSDSGFYLCAWRSLAWNSYEQYFGPGTRLTVT.